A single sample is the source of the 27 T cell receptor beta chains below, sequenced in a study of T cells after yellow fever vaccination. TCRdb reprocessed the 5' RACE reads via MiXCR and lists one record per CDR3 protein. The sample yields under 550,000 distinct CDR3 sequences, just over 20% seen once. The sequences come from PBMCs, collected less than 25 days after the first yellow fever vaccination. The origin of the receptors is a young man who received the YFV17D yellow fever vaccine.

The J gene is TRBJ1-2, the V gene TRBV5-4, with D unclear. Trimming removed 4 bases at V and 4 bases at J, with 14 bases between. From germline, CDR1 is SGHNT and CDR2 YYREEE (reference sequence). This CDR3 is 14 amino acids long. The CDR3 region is CASSVEGSSYGYTF. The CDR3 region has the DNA TGTGCCAGCAGCGTTGAAGGGTCCTCCTATGGCTACACCTTC.

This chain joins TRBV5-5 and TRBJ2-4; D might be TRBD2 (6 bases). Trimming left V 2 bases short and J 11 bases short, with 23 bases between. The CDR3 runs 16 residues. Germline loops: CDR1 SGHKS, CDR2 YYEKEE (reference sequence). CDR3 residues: CASSFRASSRGSVQYF. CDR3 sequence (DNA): TGTGCCAGCAGCTTCCGGGCTTCCTCCCGGGGGAGTGTTCAGTACTTC.

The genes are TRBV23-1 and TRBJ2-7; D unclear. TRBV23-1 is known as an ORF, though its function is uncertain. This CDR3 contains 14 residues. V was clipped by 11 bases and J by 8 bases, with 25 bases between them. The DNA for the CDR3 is TGCGCCTCCAGGCAACAGATGCCCCCTGCCCAGCAGTACTTC. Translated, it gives CASRQQMPPAQQYF.

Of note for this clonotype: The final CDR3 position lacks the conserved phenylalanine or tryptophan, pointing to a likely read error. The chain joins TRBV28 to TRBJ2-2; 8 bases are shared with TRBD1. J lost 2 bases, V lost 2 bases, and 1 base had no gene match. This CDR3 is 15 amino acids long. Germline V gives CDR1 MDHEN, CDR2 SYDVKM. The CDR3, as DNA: TGTGCCAGCAGTTTAGGGACAGGAAACACCGGGGAGCTGTTTTCT. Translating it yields CASSLGTGNTGELFS.

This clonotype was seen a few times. The DNA of the CDR3 is TGCGCCAGCAGCTTGCCTCCGGACAGCTCCCAAGAGACCCAGTACTTC. Protein product: CASSLPPDSSQETQYF. The chain is built from TRBV5-1 and TRBJ2-5; possible D gene TRBD1, 6 bases. V lost 1 base and J lost 1, with 14 bases in between. Germline values: CDR1 SGHRS, CDR2 YFSETQ. The CDR3 is 16 amino acids.

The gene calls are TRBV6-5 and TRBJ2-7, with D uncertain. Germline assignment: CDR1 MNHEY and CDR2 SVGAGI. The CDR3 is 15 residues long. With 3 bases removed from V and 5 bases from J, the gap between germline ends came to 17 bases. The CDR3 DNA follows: TGTGCCAGCAGTTATGTTCTCTGGGAACATCACGAGCAGTACGTC. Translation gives CASSYVLWEHHEQYV.

The CDR3 region is CASSLGGRVNTEAFF. CDR3 DNA: TGTGCCAGCAGCTTAGGGGGCCGGGTGAACACTGAAGCTTTCTTT. V and J are TRBV7-9 and TRBJ1-1; maybe TRBD1 (5 bases). The CDR3 is made up of 15 amino acids. Looked up from germline, CDR1 is SEHNR and CDR2 is FQNEAQ (reference sequence). V was clipped by 1 base and J by 0 bases, with 9 bases between them.

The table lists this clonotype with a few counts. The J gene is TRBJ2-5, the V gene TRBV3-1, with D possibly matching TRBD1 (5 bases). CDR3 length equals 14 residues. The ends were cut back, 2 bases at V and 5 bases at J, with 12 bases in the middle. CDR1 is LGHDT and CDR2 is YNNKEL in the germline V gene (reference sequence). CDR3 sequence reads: CASSQWQGEETQYF. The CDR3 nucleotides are TGTGCCAGCAGCCAATGGCAGGGTGAGGAGACCCAGTACTTC.

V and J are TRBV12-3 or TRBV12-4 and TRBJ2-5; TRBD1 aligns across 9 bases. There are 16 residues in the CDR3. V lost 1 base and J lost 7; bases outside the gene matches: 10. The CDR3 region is CASSLVGQGPAGTQYF. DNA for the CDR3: TGTGCCAGCAGTTTAGTCGGACAGGGGCCCGCGGGGACCCAGTACTTC.

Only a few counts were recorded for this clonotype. CDR3: CASSDQGGTEPQHF. In nucleotides, the CDR3 is TGTGCCAGCAGTGACCAAGGGGGTACAGAGCCCCAGCATTTT. This rearrangement joins TRBV6-4 to TRBJ1-5; tentatively, D is TRBD1 (6 bases). This CDR3 contains 14 residues. Germline CDR1 is MRHNA and CDR2 is SNTAGT. Between the trimmed V and J ends, which lost 2 bases and 8 bases, there was a span of 13 bases.

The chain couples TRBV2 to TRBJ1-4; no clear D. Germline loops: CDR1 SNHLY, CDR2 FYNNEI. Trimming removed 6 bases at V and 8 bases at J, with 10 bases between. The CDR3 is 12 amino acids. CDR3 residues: CASSPTREKLFF. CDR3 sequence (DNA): TGTGCCAGCAGCCCGACCCGGGAAAAACTGTTTTTT.

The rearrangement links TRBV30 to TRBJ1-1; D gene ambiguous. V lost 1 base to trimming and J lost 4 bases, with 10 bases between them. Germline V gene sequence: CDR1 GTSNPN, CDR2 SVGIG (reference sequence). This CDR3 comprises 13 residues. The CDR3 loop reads CAWSEGFSTEAFF. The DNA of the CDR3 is TGTGCCTGGAGTGAGGGTTTTTCCACTGAAGCTTTCTTT.

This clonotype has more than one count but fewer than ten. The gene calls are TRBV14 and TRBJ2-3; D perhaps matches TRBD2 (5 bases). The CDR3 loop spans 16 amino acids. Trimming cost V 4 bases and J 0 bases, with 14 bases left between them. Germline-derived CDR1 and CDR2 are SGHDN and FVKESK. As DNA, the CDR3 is TGTGCCAGCAGCCCGCAGGAGCGGAGGAGCACAGATACGCAGTATTTT. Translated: CASSPQERRSTDTQYF.

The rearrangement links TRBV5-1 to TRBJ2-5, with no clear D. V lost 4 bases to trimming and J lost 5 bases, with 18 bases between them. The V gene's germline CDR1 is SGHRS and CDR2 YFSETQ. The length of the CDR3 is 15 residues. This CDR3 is CASSLSSWSQETQYF. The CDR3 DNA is TGCGCCAGCAGCCTATCATCTTGGTCACAGGAGACCCAGTACTTC. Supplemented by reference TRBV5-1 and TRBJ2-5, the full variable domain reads KAGVTQTPRYLIKTRGQQVTLSCSPISGHRSVSWYQQTPGQGLQFLFEYFSETQRNKGNFPGRFSGRQFSNSRSEMNVSTLELGDSALYLCASSLSSWSQETQYFGPGTRLLVL.

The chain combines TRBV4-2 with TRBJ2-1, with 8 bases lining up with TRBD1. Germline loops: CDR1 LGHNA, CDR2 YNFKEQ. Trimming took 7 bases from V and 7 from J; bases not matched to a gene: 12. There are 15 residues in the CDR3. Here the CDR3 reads CASKGQDRVKNEQFF. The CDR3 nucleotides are TGTGCCAGCAAAGGGCAGGACAGGGTCAAAAATGAGCAGTTCTTC.

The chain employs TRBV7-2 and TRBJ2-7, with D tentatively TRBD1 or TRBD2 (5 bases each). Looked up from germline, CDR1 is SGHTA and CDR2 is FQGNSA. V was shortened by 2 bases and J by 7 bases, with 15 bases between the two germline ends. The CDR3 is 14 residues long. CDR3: CASSLFTGTGEQYF. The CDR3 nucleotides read TGTGCCAGCAGCTTATTTACCGGGACCGGGGAGCAGTACTTC. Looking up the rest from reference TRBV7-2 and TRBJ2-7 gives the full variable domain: GAGVSQSPSNKVTEKGKDVELRCDPISGHTALYWYRQSLGQGLEFLIYFQGNSAPDKSGLPSDRFSAERTGGSVSTLTIQRTQQEDSAVYLCASSLFTGTGEQYFGPGTRLTVT.

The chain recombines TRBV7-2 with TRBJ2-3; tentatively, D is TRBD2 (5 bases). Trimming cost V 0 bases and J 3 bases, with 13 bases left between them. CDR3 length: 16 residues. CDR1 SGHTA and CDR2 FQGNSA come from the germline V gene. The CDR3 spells CASSLARGSRTDTQYF. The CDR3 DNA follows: TGTGCCAGCAGCTTAGCTCGGGGTAGCCGGACAGATACGCAGTATTTT. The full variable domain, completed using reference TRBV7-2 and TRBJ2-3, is GAGVSQSPSNKVTEKGKDVELRCDPISGHTALYWYRQSLGQGLEFLIYFQGNSAPDKSGLPSDRFSAERTGGSVSTLTIQRTQQEDSAVYLCASSLARGSRTDTQYFGPGTRLTVL.

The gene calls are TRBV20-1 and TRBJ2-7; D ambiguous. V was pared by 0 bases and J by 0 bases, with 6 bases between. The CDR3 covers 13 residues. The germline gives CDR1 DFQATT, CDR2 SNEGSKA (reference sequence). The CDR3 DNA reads TGCAGTGCTAGAGATTTGGACTCCTACGAGCAGTACGTC. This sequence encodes CSARDLDSYEQYV.

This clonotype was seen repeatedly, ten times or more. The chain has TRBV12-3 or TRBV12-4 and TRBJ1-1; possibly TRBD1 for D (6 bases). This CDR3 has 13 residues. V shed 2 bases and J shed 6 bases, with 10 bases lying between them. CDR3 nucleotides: TGTGCCAGCAGTTTAAGGGGGAGACCTGAAGCTTTCTTT. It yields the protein CASSLRGRPEAFF.

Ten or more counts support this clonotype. The CDR3 bases are TGTGCCAGCAGCTTTGGAGCTTCACTCGCCGGGGAGCTGTTTTTT. Translated, it gives CASSFGASLAGELFF. V and J are TRBV7-9 and TRBJ2-2, with unresolved D. CDR3 size: 15 residues. The germline V gene encodes CDR1 SEHNR and CDR2 FQNEAQ (reference sequence). Between the trimmed V and J ends, which lost 3 bases and 6 bases, there was a span of 14 bases.

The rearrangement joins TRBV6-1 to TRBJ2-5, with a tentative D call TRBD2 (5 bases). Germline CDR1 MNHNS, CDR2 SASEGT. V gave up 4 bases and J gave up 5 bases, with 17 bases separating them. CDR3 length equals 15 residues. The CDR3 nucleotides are TGTGCCAGCAGTGTTAACGGGGTGGTCCCGGAGACCCAGTACTTC. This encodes CASSVNGVVPETQYF.

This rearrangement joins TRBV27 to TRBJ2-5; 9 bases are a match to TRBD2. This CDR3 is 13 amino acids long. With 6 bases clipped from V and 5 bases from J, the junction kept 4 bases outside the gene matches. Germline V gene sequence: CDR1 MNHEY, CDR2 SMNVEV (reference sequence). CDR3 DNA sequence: TGTGCCAGCAGGGCTAGCGGGGAGGAGACCCAGTACTTC. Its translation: CASRASGEETQYF.

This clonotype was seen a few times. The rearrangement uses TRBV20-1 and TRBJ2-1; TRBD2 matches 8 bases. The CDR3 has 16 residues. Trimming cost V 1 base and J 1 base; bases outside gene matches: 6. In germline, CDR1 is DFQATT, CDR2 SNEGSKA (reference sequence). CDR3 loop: CSARVREGNSYNEQFF. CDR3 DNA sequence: TGCAGTGCTAGAGTCCGGGAGGGGAATTCCTACAATGAGCAGTTCTTC.

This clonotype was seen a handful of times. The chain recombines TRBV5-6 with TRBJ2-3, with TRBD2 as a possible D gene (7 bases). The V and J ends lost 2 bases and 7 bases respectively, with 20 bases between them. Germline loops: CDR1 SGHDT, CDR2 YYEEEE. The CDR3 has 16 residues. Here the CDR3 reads CASSLGLGGAGNTQYF. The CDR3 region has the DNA TGTGCCAGCAGCTTAGGATTGGGGGGGGCCGGGAATACGCAGTATTTT.

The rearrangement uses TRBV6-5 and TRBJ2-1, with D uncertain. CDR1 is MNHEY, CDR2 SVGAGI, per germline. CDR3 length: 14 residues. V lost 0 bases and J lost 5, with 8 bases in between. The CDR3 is CASSYSPGNNEQFF. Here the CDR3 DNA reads TGTGCCAGCAGTTACTCCCCGGGTAACAATGAGCAGTTCTTC.

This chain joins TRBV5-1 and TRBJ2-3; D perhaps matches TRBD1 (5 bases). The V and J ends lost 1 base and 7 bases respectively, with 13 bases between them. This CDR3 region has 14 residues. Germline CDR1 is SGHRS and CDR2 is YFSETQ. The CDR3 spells CASSLRGGRNTQYF. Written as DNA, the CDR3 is TGCGCCAGCAGCTTGAGGGGCGGTCGGAATACGCAGTATTTT.

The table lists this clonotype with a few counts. CDR3 amino acids: CASSQVDFSHSGANVLTF. Here the CDR3 DNA reads TGTGCCAGCAGCCAGGTCGACTTCTCACACTCTGGGGCCAACGTCCTGACTTTC. The V gene is TRBV11-1, the J gene TRBJ2-6; D unresolved. Germline V gives CDR1 SGHAT, CDR2 FQDESV (reference sequence). The CDR3 consists of 18 residues. V shed 5 bases and J shed 0 bases, with 17 bases lying between them.